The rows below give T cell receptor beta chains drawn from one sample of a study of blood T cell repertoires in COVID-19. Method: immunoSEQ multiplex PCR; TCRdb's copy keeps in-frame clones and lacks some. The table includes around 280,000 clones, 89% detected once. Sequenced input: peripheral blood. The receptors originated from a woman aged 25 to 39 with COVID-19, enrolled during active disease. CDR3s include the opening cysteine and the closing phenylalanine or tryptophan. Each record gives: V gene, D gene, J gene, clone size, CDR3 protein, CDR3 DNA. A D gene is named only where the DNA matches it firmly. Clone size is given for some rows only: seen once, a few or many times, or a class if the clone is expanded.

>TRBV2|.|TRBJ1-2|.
CASSPFVLKEGQGYTF
TGTGCCAGCAGTCCATTTGTATTGAAGGAGGGGCAGGGCTACACCTTC
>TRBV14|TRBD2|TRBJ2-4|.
CASSLAGSYKNIQYF
TGTGCCAGCAGCCTAGCGGGGTCCTACAAAAACATTCAGTACTTC
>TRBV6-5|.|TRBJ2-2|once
CASSYSGATGELFF
TGTGCCAGCAGTTACTCGGGGGCCACCGGGGAGCTGTTTTTT
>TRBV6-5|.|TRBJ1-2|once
CASSYSFLTRKDGYTF
TGTGCCAGCAGTTACTCATTCCTGACGAGGAAGGATGGCTACACCTTC
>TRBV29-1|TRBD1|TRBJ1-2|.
CSVEPQGNGYTF
TGCAGCGTTGAACCACAGGGGAACGGCTACACCTTC
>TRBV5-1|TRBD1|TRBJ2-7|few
CASSLSGQGYEQYF
TGCGCCAGCAGCTTATCGGGACAGGGGTACGAGCAGTACTTC
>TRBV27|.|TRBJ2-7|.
CASSLSGVSFSYEQYF
TGTGCCAGCAGTTTATCGGGCGTGAGTTTCTCCTACGAGCAGTACTTC
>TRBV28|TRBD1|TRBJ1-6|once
CASSYGQGTSPLHF
TGTGCCAGCAGTTATGGACAGGGGACTTCACCCCTCCACTTT
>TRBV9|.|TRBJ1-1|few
CASSVSGIDSTEAFF
TGTGCCAGCAGCGTCTCAGGGATTGATTCCACTGAAGCTTTCTTT
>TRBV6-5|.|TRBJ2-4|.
CASRIDWARDIQYF
TGTGCCAGCAGGATAGACTGGGCCAGGGACATTCAGTACTTC
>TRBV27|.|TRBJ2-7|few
CASSLWFREEQYF
TGTGCCAGCAGTTTATGGTTCAGGGAAGAGCAGTACTTC
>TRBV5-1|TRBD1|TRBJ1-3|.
CASSWGQGVEGNTIYF
TGCGCCAGCAGCTGGGGACAGGGAGTGGAAGGAAACACCATATATTTT
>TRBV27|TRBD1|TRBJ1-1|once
CASSSHPRDRGAEAFF
TGTGCCAGCAGTTCACATCCCCGGGACAGGGGCGCTGAAGCTTTCTTT
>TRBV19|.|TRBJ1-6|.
CASSSPSDTYNSPLHF
TGTGCCAGTAGTAGTCCATCCGACACTTACAATTCACCCCTCCACTTT
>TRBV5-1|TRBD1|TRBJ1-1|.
CASSAGTGGTEAFF
TGCGCCAGCAGCGCCGGGACAGGGGGCACTGAAGCTTTCTTT
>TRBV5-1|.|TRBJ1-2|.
CASSSGQNYGYTF
TGCGCCAGCAGCTCGGGTCAGAACTATGGCTACACCTTC
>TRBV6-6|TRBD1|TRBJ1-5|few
CASSHRGNRNQPQHF
TGTGCCAGCAGCCACAGGGGTAATCGCAATCAGCCCCAGCATTTT
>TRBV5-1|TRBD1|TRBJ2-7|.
CASSATGGVSYEQYF
TGCGCCAGCAGCGCCACAGGGGGCGTTTCGTACGAGCAGTACTTC
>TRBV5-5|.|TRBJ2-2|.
CASRTEAGELFF
TGTGCCAGCAGAACGGAGGCCGGGGAGCTGTTTTTT
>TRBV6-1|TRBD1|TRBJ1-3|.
CASSVESRTGKNTIYF
TGTGCCAGCAGTGTAGAGTCGAGGACAGGGAAAAACACCATATATTTT
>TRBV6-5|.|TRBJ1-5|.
CASRHKNQPQHF
TGTGCCAGCAGACACAAAAATCAGCCCCAGCATTTT
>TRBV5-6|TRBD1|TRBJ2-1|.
CASSPGTGMLNEQFF
TGTGCCAGCAGCCCCGGGACAGGGATGCTGAATGAGCAGTTCTTC
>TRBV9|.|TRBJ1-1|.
CASSPRQVRGTEAFF
TGTGCCAGCAGCCCCCGACAGGTTCGGGGCACTGAAGCTTTCTTT
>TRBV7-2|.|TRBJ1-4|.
CASSPGAAANEKLFF
TGTGCCAGCAGCCCCGGCGCGGCAGCGAATGAAAAACTGTTTTTT
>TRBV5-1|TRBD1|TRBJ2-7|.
CASSLVTGVSYEQYF
TGCGCCAGCAGCTTGGTGACAGGGGTCTCCTACGAGCAGTACTTC
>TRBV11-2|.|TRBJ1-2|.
CASSFVWGDGYTF
TGTGCCAGCAGCTTTGTGTGGGGCGATGGCTACACCTTC
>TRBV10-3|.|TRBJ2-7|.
CAISESKIAGAHEQYF
TGTGCCATCAGTGAGTCGAAAATCGCGGGGGCGCACGAGCAGTACTTC
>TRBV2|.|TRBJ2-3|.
CASSYTDTQYF
TGTGCCAGCAGTTACACAGATACGCAGTATTTT
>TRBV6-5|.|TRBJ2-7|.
CASSYSEGKLEQYF
TGTGCCAGCAGTTACTCTGAGGGAAAACTCGAGCAGTACTTC
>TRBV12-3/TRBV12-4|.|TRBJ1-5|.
CASSLSSNQPQHF
TGTGCCAGCAGTTTGAGTAGCAATCAGCCCCAGCATTTT
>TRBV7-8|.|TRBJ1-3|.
CASSLALGPGNTIYF
TGTGCCAGCAGCTTAGCGCTAGGTCCCGGAAACACCATATATTTT
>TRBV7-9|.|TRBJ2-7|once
CASSPGFPDVPF
TGTGCCAGCAGCCCAGGATTCCCAGATGTCCCGTTC
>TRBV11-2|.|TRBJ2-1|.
CASSSLLDSYNEQFF
TGTGCCAGCAGCTCGTTACTAGACTCCTACAATGAGCAGTTCTTC
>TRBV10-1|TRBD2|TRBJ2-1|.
CASSWTSGSEQFF
TGCGCCAGCAGTTGGACTAGCGGAAGCGAGCAGTTCTTC
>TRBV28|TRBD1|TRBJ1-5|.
CASRTGGANSNQPQHF
TGTGCCAGCAGGACAGGGGGCGCGAATAGCAATCAGCCCCAGCATTTT
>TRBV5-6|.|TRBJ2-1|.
CASSLWGDEQFF
TGTGCCAGCAGCTTGTGGGGGGATGAGCAGTTCTTC
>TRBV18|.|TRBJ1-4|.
CASSPGLNEKLFF
TGTGCCAGCTCACCAGGGCTTAATGAAAAACTGTTTTTT
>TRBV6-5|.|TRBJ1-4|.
CASRRAAGDEKLFF
TGTGCCAGCAGGAGGGCCGCGGGCGACGAAAAACTGTTTTTT
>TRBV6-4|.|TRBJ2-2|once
CASIASDTGELFF
TGTGCCAGCATAGCCTCTGACACCGGGGAGCTGTTTTTT
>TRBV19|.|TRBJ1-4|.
CASSISSRGFTEKLFF
TGTGCCAGTAGTATCAGCTCTAGAGGATTTACTGAAAAACTGTTTTTT
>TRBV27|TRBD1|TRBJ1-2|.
CASRPFGDRARGYTF
TGTGCCAGCAGACCTTTTGGGGACAGGGCGAGAGGCTACACCTTC
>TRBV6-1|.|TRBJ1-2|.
CASSDQGNYGYTF
TGTGCCAGCAGTGATCAGGGGAACTATGGCTACACCTTC
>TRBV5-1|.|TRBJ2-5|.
CASSPSGQETQYF
TGCGCCAGCAGCCCTTCAGGGCAAGAGACCCAGTACTTC
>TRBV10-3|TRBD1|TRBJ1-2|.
CAISESTGMEMSYTF
TGTGCCATCAGTGAGTCGACAGGGATGGAGATGAGCTACACCTTC
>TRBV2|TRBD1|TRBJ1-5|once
CASRQGLVGNQPQHF
TGTGCCAGCAGACAGGGGCTGGTGGGCAATCAGCCCCAGCATTTT
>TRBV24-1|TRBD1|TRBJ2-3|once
CATSDLRPTGVDTQYF
TGTGCCACCAGTGATTTACGCCCTACAGGGGTAGATACGCAGTATTTT
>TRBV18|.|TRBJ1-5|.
CASSQQKYSNQPQHF
TGTGCCAGCTCACAACAGAAATATAGCAATCAGCCCCAGCATTTT
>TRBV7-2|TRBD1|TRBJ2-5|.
CASRGGTGVQETQYF
TGTGCCAGCAGGGGGGGGACAGGGGTCCAAGAGACCCAGTACTTC
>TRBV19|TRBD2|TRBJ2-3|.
CASSMTLAGGTDTQYF
TGTGCCAGTAGTATGACGCTAGCGGGGGGCACAGATACGCAGTATTTT
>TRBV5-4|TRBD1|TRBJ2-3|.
CASSWESGGAGDTQYF
TGTGCCAGCAGCTGGGAGTCAGGGGGCGCAGGAGATACGCAGTATTTT
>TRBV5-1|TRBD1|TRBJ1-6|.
CASRRQGSPLHF
TGCGCCAGCCGTCGACAGGGTTCACCCCTCCACTTT
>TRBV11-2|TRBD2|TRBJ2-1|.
CASSSPGLARTRSYNEQFF
TGTGCCAGCAGTTCCCCGGGACTAGCGAGAACCCGCTCCTACAATGAGCAGTTCTTC
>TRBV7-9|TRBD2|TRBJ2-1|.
CASSLGLSGGNYNEQFF
TGTGCCAGCAGCTTAGGGTTGTCGGGGGGGAACTACAATGAGCAGTTCTTC
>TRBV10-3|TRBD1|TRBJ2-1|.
CAIGGQGADNEQFF
TGTGCCATTGGGGGGCAGGGGGCGGACAATGAGCAGTTCTTC